The 14 T cell receptor beta chains in this list originate from one sample, sequenced in a study of technical replicates of blood from a few donors. Only in-frame clones appear in the TCRdb table, and some are missing; sequencing was by immunoSEQ multiplex PCR. In the table there are some 76,000 clones, 95% to 99% of which are singletons. The sequenced sample was T cells isolated from PBMCs. Receptors originate from a human donor in good health.

The J gene is TRBJ2-2, the V gene TRBV11-2, with TRBD2 identical over 14 bases. After removal of 6 bases from V and 1 base from J, the junction contained 10 bases not matched to a gene. Germline V gene sequence: CDR1 SGHAT, CDR2 FQNNGV. The CDR3 is made up of 19 amino acids. The CDR3 spells CASRSVRTSGRKNTGELFF. Here the CDR3 DNA reads TGTGCCAGCAGATCTGTCCGGACTAGCGGGAGGAAGAACACCGGGGAGCTGTTTTTT. Full variable domain (outside the CDR3, taken from reference TRBV11-2 and TRBJ2-2): EAGVAQSPRYKIIEKRQSVAFWCNPISGHATLYWYQQILGQGPKLLIQFQNNGVVDDSQLPKDRFSAERLKGVDSTLKIQPAKLEDSAVYLCASRSVRTSGRKNTGELFFGEGSRLTVL.

This sequence joins TRBV27 and TRBJ2-2; D not certain. This CDR3 contains 12 residues. V was cut by 2 bases and J by 6 bases, with 4 bases left in between. Germline V CDR1 and CDR2: MNHEY, SMNVEV (reference sequence). The CDR3 spells CASSLTAGELFF. For the CDR3, the DNA is TGTGCCAGCAGTTTAACGGCCGGGGAGCTGTTTTTT.

The chain couples TRBV5-4 to TRBJ2-7, with 10 bases aligning to TRBD2. The V segment lost 3 bases and the J segment 3 bases; nucleotides outside the gene matches: 6. The CDR3 has 15 residues. Germline loops: CDR1 SGHNT, CDR2 YYREEE (reference sequence). CDR3 DNA sequence: TGTGCCAGCAGCTCCTTGTCTAGCGGGAGCTACGAGCAGTACTTC. Its protein product is CASSSLSSGSYEQYF.

The rearrangement links TRBV10-3 to TRBJ2-2, with 7 bases aligning to TRBD1. The trim removed 3 bases at V and 0 bases at J, leaving 1 base unmatched. Looked up from germline, CDR1 is ENHRY and CDR2 is SYGVKD. The CDR3 is made up of 15 amino acids. The CDR3 sequence is CAISEGGANTGELFF. CDR3 DNA sequence: TGTGCCATCAGTGAAGGGGGCGCGAACACCGGGGAGCTGTTTTTT.

This chain links TRBV7-2 with TRBJ1-2; 7 bases map to TRBD1. The CDR3 totals 15 residues. V shed 5 bases, J shed 1 base, and the junction held 7 bases outside the gene matches. The germline V gene encodes CDR1 SGHTA and CDR2 FQGNSA. CDR3 DNA: TGTGCCAGCAGCCCCCGGACAGGCTTTAACTATGGCTACACCTTC. This sequence encodes CASSPRTGFNYGYTF.

This CDR3 reads CASSPTVLNQPQHF. CDR3 nucleotides: TGTGCCAGCAGTCCGACAGTCCTCAATCAGCCCCAGCATTTT. The chain links TRBV6-5 to TRBJ1-5, with D possibly TRBD1 on 5 matching bases. Germline V gene sequence: CDR1 MNHEY, CDR2 SVGAGI. The CDR3 consists of 14 residues. With 5 bases removed from V and 3 bases from J, the gap between germline ends came to 11 bases.

This chain connects TRBV4-1 to TRBJ1-1; maybe TRBD1 (5 bases). The V end was cut by 0 bases, the J end by 1 base, with 9 bases between. Per the germline V gene, CDR1 is MGHRA and CDR2 is YSYEKL. The CDR3 spans 15 residues. CDR3 nucleotides: TGCGCCAGCAGCCAAGACCCCAGGGCGAACACTGAAGCTTTCTTT. Translation: CASSQDPRANTEAFF.

This chain connects TRBV15 to TRBJ2-7; D is unresolved. V gave up 0 bases and J gave up 3 bases, with 6 bases separating them. CDR3 length equals 13 residues. Germline V gene data show CDR1 as LNHNV and CDR2 as YYDKDF (reference sequence). CDR3 nucleotide sequence: TGTGCCACCAGCAGAGAAAACAGCTACGAGCAGTACTTC. It yields the protein CATSRENSYEQYF.

The chain uses TRBV4-2 and TRBJ1-3; D unresolved. The CDR3 spans 16 residues. From germline, CDR1 is LGHNA and CDR2 YNFKEQ. V was cut by 3 bases and J by 0 bases, with 12 bases left in between. CDR3 sequence: CASSQHKDSSGNTIYF. The CDR3 DNA is TGTGCCAGCAGCCAGCACAAAGACTCCTCTGGAAACACCATATATTTT.

V gene TRBV4-1 combines with J gene TRBJ1-2; D call uncertain. Trimming removed 0 bases at V and 7 bases at J, with 3 bases between. Germline V gives CDR1 MGHRA, CDR2 YSYEKL. This CDR3 has 11 amino acids. CDR3: CASSQDLGYTF. CDR3 DNA: TGCGCCAGCAGCCAAGACCTTGGCTACACCTTC.

This chain uses TRBV29-1 with TRBJ2-5, with 13 bases matching TRBD2. CDR1 and CDR2 from the germline V gene are SQVTM and ANQGSEA. Germline trimming cut 7 bases from V and 1 base from J; bases unmatched to any gene: 6. The length of the CDR3 is 15 residues. CDR3 loop: CSAWTSGGLQETQYF. CDR3 DNA: TGCAGCGCCTGGACTAGCGGGGGCCTCCAAGAGACCCAGTACTTC.

The chain carries TRBV4-1 and TRBJ2-7, with D possibly matching TRBD2 (7 bases). CDR1 is MGHRA, CDR2 YSYEKL, per germline. The V gene lost 1 base and the J gene lost 0 bases, with 10 bases spanning the gap. The CDR3 consists of 15 residues. The CDR3 loop is CASSQGAGASYEQYF. The DNA of the CDR3 is TGCGCCAGCAGCCAAGGGGCGGGGGCCTCCTACGAGCAGTACTTC.

The rearrangement joins TRBV2 to TRBJ2-1, with a possible D match to TRBD1 (6 bases). Per the germline V gene, CDR1 is SNHLY and CDR2 is FYNNEI. The CDR3 consists of 14 residues. The germline V and J ends were trimmed by 8 bases and 5 bases, with 16 bases remaining between them. The CDR3 bases are TGTGCCAGCGGGGGCGCTACAGGGAACAATGAGCAGTTCTTC. Protein sequence: CASGGATGNNEQFF. Based on the CDR3 plus reference TRBV2 and TRBJ2-1, the full variable domain is EPEVTQTPSHQVTQMGQEVILRCVPISNHLYFYWYRQILGQKVEFLVSFYNNEISEKSEIFDDQFSVERPDGSNFTLKIRSTKLEDSAMYFCASGGATGNNEQFFGPGTRLTVL.

The rearrangement uses TRBV4-2 and TRBJ2-7; 7 bases match TRBD2. Germline CDR1 and CDR2: LGHNA and YNFKEQ. J gave up 7 bases and V 4 bases, and 19 bases lay outside the gene matches. This CDR3 region has 17 residues. The CDR3 sequence is CASSPAGRVGVVEEQYF. The CDR3 DNA sequence: TGTGCCAGCAGCCCTGCGGGGAGGGTTGGGGTGGTTGAGGAGCAGTACTTC.